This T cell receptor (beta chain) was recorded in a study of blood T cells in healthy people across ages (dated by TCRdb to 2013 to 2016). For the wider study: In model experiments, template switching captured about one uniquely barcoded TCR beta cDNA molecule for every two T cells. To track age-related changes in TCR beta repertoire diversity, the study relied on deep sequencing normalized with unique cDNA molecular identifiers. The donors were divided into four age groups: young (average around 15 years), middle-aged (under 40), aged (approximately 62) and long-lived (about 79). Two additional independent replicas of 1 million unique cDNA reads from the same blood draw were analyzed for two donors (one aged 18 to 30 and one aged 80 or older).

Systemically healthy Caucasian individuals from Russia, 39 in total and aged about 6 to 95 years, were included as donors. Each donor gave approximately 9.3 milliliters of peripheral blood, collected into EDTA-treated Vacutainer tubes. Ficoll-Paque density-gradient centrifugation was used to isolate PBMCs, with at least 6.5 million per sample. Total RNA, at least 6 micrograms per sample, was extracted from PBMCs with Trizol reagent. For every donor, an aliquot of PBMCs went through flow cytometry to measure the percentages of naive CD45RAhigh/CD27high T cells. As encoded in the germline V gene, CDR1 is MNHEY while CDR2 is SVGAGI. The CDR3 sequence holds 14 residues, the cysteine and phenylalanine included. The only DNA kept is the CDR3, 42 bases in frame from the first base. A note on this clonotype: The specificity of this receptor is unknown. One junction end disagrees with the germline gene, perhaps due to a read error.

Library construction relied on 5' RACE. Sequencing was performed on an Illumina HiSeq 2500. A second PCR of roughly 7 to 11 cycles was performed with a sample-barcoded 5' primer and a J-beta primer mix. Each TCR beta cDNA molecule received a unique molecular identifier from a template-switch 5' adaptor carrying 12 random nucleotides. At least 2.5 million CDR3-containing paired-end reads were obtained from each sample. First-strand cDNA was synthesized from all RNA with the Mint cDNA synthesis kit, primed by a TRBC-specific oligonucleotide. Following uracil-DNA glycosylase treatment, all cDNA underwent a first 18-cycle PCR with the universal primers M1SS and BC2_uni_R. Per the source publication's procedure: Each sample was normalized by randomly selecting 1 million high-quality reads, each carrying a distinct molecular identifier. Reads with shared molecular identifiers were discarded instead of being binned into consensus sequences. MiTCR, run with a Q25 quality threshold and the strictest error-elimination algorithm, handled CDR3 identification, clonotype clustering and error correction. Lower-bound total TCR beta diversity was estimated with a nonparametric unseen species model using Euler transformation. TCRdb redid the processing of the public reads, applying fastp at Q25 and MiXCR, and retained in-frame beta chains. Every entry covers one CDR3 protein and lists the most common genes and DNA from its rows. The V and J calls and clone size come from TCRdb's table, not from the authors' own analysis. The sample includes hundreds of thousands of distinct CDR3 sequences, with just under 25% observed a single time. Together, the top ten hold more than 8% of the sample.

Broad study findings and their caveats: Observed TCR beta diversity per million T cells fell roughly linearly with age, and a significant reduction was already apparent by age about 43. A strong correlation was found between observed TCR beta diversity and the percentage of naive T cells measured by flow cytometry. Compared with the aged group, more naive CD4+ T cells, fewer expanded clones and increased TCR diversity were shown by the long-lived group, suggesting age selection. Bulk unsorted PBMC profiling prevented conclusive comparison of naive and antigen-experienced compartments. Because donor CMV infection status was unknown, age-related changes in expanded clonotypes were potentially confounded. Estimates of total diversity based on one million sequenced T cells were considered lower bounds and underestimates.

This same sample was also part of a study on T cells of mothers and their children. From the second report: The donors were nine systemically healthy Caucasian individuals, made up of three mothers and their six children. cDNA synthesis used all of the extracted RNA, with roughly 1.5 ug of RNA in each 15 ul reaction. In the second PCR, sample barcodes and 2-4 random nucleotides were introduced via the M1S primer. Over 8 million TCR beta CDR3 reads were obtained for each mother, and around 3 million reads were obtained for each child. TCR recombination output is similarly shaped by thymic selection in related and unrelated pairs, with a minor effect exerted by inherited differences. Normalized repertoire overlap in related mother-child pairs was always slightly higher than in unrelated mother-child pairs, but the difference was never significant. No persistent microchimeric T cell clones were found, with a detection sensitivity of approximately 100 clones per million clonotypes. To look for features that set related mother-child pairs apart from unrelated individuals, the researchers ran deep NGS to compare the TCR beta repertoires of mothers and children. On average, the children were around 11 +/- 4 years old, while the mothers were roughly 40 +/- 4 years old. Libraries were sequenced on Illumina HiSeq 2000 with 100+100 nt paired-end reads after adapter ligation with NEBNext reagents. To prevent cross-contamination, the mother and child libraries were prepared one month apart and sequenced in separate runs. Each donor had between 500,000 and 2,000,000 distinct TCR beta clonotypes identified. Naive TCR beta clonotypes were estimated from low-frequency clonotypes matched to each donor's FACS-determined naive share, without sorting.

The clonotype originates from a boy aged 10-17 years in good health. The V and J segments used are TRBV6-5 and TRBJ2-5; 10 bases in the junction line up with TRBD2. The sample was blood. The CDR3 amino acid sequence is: CASSKSLAGAGKFF. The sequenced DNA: TGTGCCAGCAGTAAAAGTCTAGCGGGAGCCGGGAAGTTCTTC.